This T cell receptor (beta chain) comes out of a study of blood T cell repertoires in COVID-19. Study-level information: Sample material is recorded as cDNA or gDNA derived from T cells, B-cell-depleted T cells, or PBMCs.

Original analysis: Reference gene primer amplification gave nucleated cell count estimates. Using immunoSEQ multiplex PCR, the repertoire was profiled, and TCRdb retains in-frame clones only, with some absent. The V and J calls and clone size were taken over from that table, and D and trimming were inferred from the DNA. The repertoire has a few hundred thousand clones, about 87% of them found once; the top ten carry roughly 13%. V lost 5 bases and J lost 7, with 14 bases in between. The CDR3 consists of 13 residues. Per the germline V gene, CDR1 is SNHLY and CDR2 is FYNNEI. Specimen: peripheral blood. The receptor's source is a woman aged 50 to 65 with COVID-19, enrolled during active disease. The chain couples TRBV2 to TRBJ1-2; D may be TRBD1 (6 bases). CDR3 nucleotides: TGTGCCAGCAGTCAGGACAGCCAGGGTGGCTACACCTTC. It is translated as CASSQDSQGGYTF.